Below, 32 T cell receptor beta chains from the same sample are listed, as sequenced in a study of post-analysis software for immune sequencing data. Their cognate antigens are unknown. Whole-study findings and limits: Among five TRBV segments more frequent in patients than controls were TRBV5-6, TRBV5-1 and TRBV20-1.

TCR beta cDNA libraries included unique molecular identifiers. TCRdb passed the PCR reads through MiXCR, listing each CDR3 protein once. The sample holds 800,000 to 950,000 distinct CDR3 sequences; approximately 57% are singletons and the top ten take roughly 4.4%. The sample consisted of blood. The receptors stem from a girl aged 5-17 years with multiple sclerosis.

The chain recombines TRBV24-1 with TRBJ2-2; 7 nucleotides agree with TRBD1. Looked up from germline, CDR1 is KGHDR and CDR2 is SFDVKD. This CDR3 is 17 amino acids long. V lost 3 bases and J lost 2; bases outside the gene matches: 8. The CDR3 sequence: CATSDPPGQYNTGELFF. CDR3 sequence (DNA): TGTGCCACCAGTGATCCCCCGGGACAGTATAACACCGGGGAGCTGTTTTTT.

The chain has TRBV7-3 and TRBJ1-2; TRBD1 agrees at 10 bases. Germline loops: CDR1 SGHTA, CDR2 FQGTGA. CDR3 size: 15 residues. Unmatched junction bases numbered 11, after V lost 5 bases and J lost 8 bases. CDR3 DNA: TGTGCCAGCAGCACCCGACAGGGGGCAATGGGAGGCTACACCTTC. Its protein product is CASSTRQGAMGGYTF.

V is TRBV2 and J is TRBJ2-1; 9 bases match TRBD1. Unmatched junction bases numbered 7, after V lost 6 bases and J lost 4 bases. The CDR3 loop spans 15 amino acids. Germline CDR1 is SNHLY and CDR2 is FYNNEI. Written as DNA, the CDR3 is TGTGCCAGCAGGGGGGACAGGGACGAATACAATGAGCAGTTCTTC. It codes for CASRGDRDEYNEQFF.

The sample holds a few counts of this clonotype. CDR3 loop: CATSRDKAGGLIEQYF. CDR3 bases: TGTGCCACCAGCAGAGATAAGGCAGGGGGACTCATCGAGCAGTACTTC. The chain couples TRBV15 to TRBJ2-7; a possible D gene is TRBD1 (7 bases). The ends were cut back, 0 bases at V and 6 bases at J, with 18 bases in the middle. Germline V CDR1 and CDR2: LNHNV, YYDKDF (reference sequence). The CDR3 contains 16 residues.

This clonotype was seen more than once but under ten times. The chain joins TRBV15 to TRBJ2-7; no reliable D call. Trimming shortened V by 1 base and J by 2 bases, and 12 bases separated the two germline ends. There are 15 residues in the CDR3. Germline-derived CDR1 and CDR2 are LNHNV and YYDKDF (reference sequence). The CDR3 loop reads CATSRGPLLTYEQYF. The CDR3 DNA reads as TGTGCCACCAGCAGAGGGCCACTCCTTACCTACGAGCAGTACTTC.

The V gene is TRBV5-5, the J gene TRBJ1-4; a weak D match, TRBD1 (6 bases). This CDR3 has 15 residues. V was shortened by 1 base and J by 7 bases, with 14 bases between the two germline ends. The germline V gene encodes CDR1 SGHKS and CDR2 YYEKEE (reference sequence). CDR3 sequence reads: CASSLTQGRGEKLFF. The CDR3 DNA is TGTGCCAGCAGCTTGACCCAGGGGAGAGGTGAAAAACTGTTTTTT. Complete variable domain (other parts from reference TRBV5-5 and TRBJ1-4): DAGVTQSPTHLIKTRGQQVTLRCSPISGHKSVSWYQQVLGQGPQFIFQYYEKEERGRGNFPDRFSARQFPNYSSELNVNALLLGDSALYLCASSLTQGRGEKLFFGSGTQLSVL.

In its sample, this clonotype was seen a few times. The rearrangement links TRBV5-1 to TRBJ2-4; D not resolved. CDR3 size: 12 residues. CDR1 and CDR2 (germline): SGHRS, YFSETQ. With 0 bases removed from V and 7 bases from J, the gap between germline ends came to 5 bases. The CDR3 spells CASSLERNIQYF. In nucleotides, the CDR3 is TGCGCCAGCAGCTTGGAGCGTAACATTCAGTACTTC.

This chain uses TRBV5-1 with TRBJ2-5; TRBD2 aligns across 8 bases. The DNA end lines up better with TRBJ2-7; the J call may be wrong. Germline V gene lookup returns CDR1 SGHRS and CDR2 YFSETQ. This CDR3 spans 15 amino acids. CDR3 in DNA: TGCGCCAGCAGCTTGGTAGCGGGGAATTGGAACGAGCAGTACTTC. Amino acids: CASSLVAGNWNEQYF.

Details on this clonotype: A read error may account for a junction end that differs from germline. The chain combines TRBV5-1 with TRBJ1-2, with 7 bases fitting TRBD1. Germline V CDR1 and CDR2: SGHRS, YFSETQ. The CDR3 runs to 12 residues. CDR3 in DNA: TGCACCAGCAGCCAGGGACAGTATGGCTACACCTTC. Its protein is CTSSQGQYGYTF.

This clonotype was recorded a few times. This chain joins TRBV5-1 and TRBJ2-2; possible D gene TRBD2, 5 bases. The ends were cut back, 0 bases at V and 4 bases at J, with 7 bases in the middle. The CDR3 runs 14 residues. Germline lookup yields CDR1 SGHRS and CDR2 YFSETQ. The CDR3 DNA reads TGCGCCAGCAGCTTGGATAGCGTCACCGGGGAGCTGTTTTTT. Amino acid sequence: CASSLDSVTGELFF.

The V call is TRBV7-9, the J call TRBJ1-2, with D uncertain. The CDR3 length is 17 residues. Looked up from germline, CDR1 is SEHNR and CDR2 is FQNEAQ (reference sequence). V lost 4 bases and J 0 bases, leaving 18 bases between the germline ends. CDR3 bases: TGTGCCAGCAGCTCCCCTGAGGACGGCCAAGCTAACTATGGCTACACCTTC. Its translation: CASSSPEDGQANYGYTF.

On this clonotype itself: The conserved phenylalanine or tryptophan normally closing the CDR3 is absent here, so this likely arose from a read error. The chain combines TRBV7-7 with TRBJ2-5, with D possibly being TRBD2 (6 bases). Trimming shortened V by 5 bases and J by 10 bases, and 23 bases separated the two germline ends. The CDR3 has 15 amino acids. Per the germline V gene, CDR1 is SSHAT and CDR2 is FNYEAQ (reference sequence). DNA for the CDR3: TGTGCCAGCAGCGCTAGCATCAACGGGGGACGGGACCAGTACTGC. Amino acids: CASSASINGGRDQYC.

This chain connects TRBV12-3 or TRBV12-4 to TRBJ2-4; TRBD2 is a possible D gene (6 bases). This CDR3 contains 17 residues. V was trimmed by 8 bases and J by 13 bases, leaving 33 bases between them. The CDR3 spells CASPPRLVSGVYNEQYF. CDR3 nucleotides: TGTGCCAGCCCCCCGAGGTTGGTTAGCGGAGTGTACAATGAGCAGTACTTC.

The V gene is TRBV6-2 or TRBV6-3, the J gene TRBJ2-5, with unresolved D. The CDR3 runs to 13 residues. V lost 6 bases, J lost 11 bases, and 19 bases lay in between. Germline V CDR1 and CDR2: MNHEY, SVGEGT. This CDR3 is CASRRSTAVEQYF. The CDR3 coding sequence is TGTGCCAGCAGAAGGTCGACCGCCGTGGAGCAGTACTTC.

This rearrangement joins TRBV9 to TRBJ2-3, with D possibly matching TRBD2 (5 bases). Trimming removed 3 bases at V and 3 bases at J, with 14 bases between. Germline lookup yields CDR1 SGDLS and CDR2 YYNGEE. The CDR3 loop spans 15 amino acids. The CDR3 DNA sequence: TGTGCCAGCAGCGCTCTCGAGGGTGGAACAGATACGCAGTATTTT. This sequence encodes CASSALEGGTDTQYF.

The genes are TRBV5-1 and TRBJ1-1; no reliable D call. V lost 0 bases, J lost 1 base, and 10 bases lay in between. CDR1 and CDR2 from the germline V gene are SGHRS and YFSETQ. This CDR3 is built from 15 residues. CDR3 bases: TGCGCCAGCAGCTTGGCCGGTGAAGGGAACACTGAAGCTTTCTTT. It codes for CASSLAGEGNTEAFF.

This clonotype has more than one count but fewer than ten. The chain links TRBV12-3 or TRBV12-4 to TRBJ1-5, with D perhaps TRBD1 (6 bases). Trimming pared 6 bases from V and 3 bases from J, leaving 12 bases between. This CDR3 has 14 residues. The CDR3: CASSYGQINQPQHF. CDR3 nucleotide sequence: TGTGCCAGCAGCTACGGACAGATCAATCAGCCCCAGCATTTT.

The chain links TRBV29-1 to TRBJ2-4; the D gene could be TRBD1 or TRBD2 (7 bases each). The assigned J gene may be wrong: the sequence end matches TRBJ2-5 better. Germline V gives CDR1 SQVTM, CDR2 ANQGSEA. The CDR3 covers 14 residues. CDR3 in DNA: TGCAGCGGAGAGGGAGGGGGCAGGGAAGAGACCCAGTACTTC. Amino acid sequence: CSGEGGGREETQYF.

This clonotype has a count of ten or more. One end of the junction fails to match germline, which may point to a read error. V usage is TRBV5-1 and J usage is TRBJ2-5, with TRBD2 identical over 10 bases. This CDR3 region has 13 residues. Germline CDR1 SGHRS, CDR2 YFSETQ. The CDR3 DNA reads as TGTGCCAGCAGCCTAGCGGGAGTAGAGACCCAGTACTTC. Translating it yields CASSLAGVETQYF.

This chain uses TRBV7-3 with TRBJ1-1, with D possibly being TRBD1 (5 bases). Germline V CDR1 and CDR2: SGHTA, FQGTGA. The CDR3 totals 15 residues. The V and J ends lost 1 base and 1 base respectively, with 10 bases between them. This CDR3 is CASSLKGTANTEAFF. The CDR3 coding sequence is TGTGCCAGCAGCTTAAAAGGGACGGCGAACACTGAAGCTTTCTTT.

This clonotype has more than one count but fewer than ten. This chain connects TRBV5-1 to TRBJ1-2, with 8 bases that match TRBD1. V dropped 0 bases and J dropped 4; count of bases not matched to a gene: 5. Germline V gene sequence: CDR1 SGHRS, CDR2 YFSETQ. The CDR3 is 15 amino acids. CDR3 sequence: CASSLEAGGVYGYTF. The CDR3 nucleotides read TGCGCCAGCAGCTTGGAGGCAGGGGGCGTCTATGGCTACACCTTC.

This clonotype was detected a few times. This sequence joins TRBV7-9 and TRBJ2-5; 8 bases align to TRBD2. J lost 0 bases, V lost 5 bases, and 5 bases had no gene match. Germline CDR1 and CDR2: SEHNR and FQNEAQ (reference sequence). The CDR3 is made up of 15 amino acids. The CDR3 nucleotides are TGTGCCAGCAGCACACCGGGGGGGTACCAAGAGACCCAGTACTTC. Its translation: CASSTPGGYQETQYF.

The chain couples TRBV6-5 to TRBJ2-7, with TRBD2 identical over 7 bases. Per germline, CDR1 MNHEY and CDR2 SVGAGI. The CDR3 extends over 14 amino acids. Losses at the gene ends were 2 bases for V and 5 bases for J; bases not matched to a gene: 6. DNA for the CDR3: TGTGCCAGCAGTTACGCAGTGGGAGGGAACGAGCAGTACTTC. It is translated as CASSYAVGGNEQYF.

The rearrangement links TRBV5-6 to TRBJ2-3, with D possibly being TRBD2 (6 bases). The V gene lost 0 bases and the J gene lost 6 bases, with 14 bases spanning the gap. CDR3 length: 15 amino acids. Germline V gene data show CDR1 as SGHDT and CDR2 as YYEEEE. The CDR3 coding sequence is TGTGCCAGCAGCTTGGGGGGGGACCCCCGGGATACGCAGTATTTT. This gives the protein CASSLGGDPRDTQYF.

The V and J genes are TRBV4-1 and TRBJ2-1, with D hard to call. The CDR3 is 14 residues long. V was pared by 6 bases and J by 3 bases, with 12 bases between. Germline assignment: CDR1 MGHRA and CDR2 YSYEKL. This chain's CDR3 is CASRQRDRYNEQFF. The CDR3 region has the DNA TGCGCCAGCAGACAAAGAGACCGCTACAATGAGCAGTTCTTC.

The table lists this clonotype with a few counts. The CDR3 loop reads CSVKTGSPTSYEQYF. The CDR3 DNA reads as TGCAGCGTCAAAACAGGGAGCCCCACCTCCTACGAGCAGTACTTC. The rearrangement uses TRBV29-1 and TRBJ2-7; maybe TRBD1 (6 bases). Between the trimmed V and J ends, which lost 6 bases and 0 bases, there was a span of 18 bases. The CDR3 has 15 residues. CDR1 SQVTM and CDR2 ANQGSEA come from the germline V gene.

This clonotype appeared a few times. This chain links TRBV13 with TRBJ2-5, with 7 bases fitting TRBD1. The CDR3 is made up of 14 amino acids. Unmatched junction bases numbered 9, after V lost 6 bases and J lost 5 bases. The germline V gene has CDR1 PRHDT and CDR2 FYEKMQ (reference sequence). The CDR3 DNA is TGTGCCAGCAGTCCGGGACAGTTGGGGGAGACCCAGTACTTC. The encoded protein is CASSPGQLGETQYF.

This clonotype was detected a few times. The rearrangement uses TRBV5-1 and TRBJ1-5; 7 bases are a match to TRBD1. The germline gives CDR1 SGHRS, CDR2 YFSETQ. V shed 4 bases and J 4 bases; nucleotides not matched to a gene: 8. The CDR3 runs 15 residues. The CDR3, as DNA: TGCGCCAGCAGCCCCTCAGGGGGTTGGAATCAGCCCCAGCATTTT. Translation gives CASSPSGGWNQPQHF.

As for this clonotype: At one end, the junction sequence differs from germline, possibly due to a read error. The rearrangement links TRBV15 to TRBJ1-2; no firm D call. Looked up from germline, CDR1 is LNHNV and CDR2 is YYDKDF (reference sequence). The CDR3 is 16 residues long. This chain's CDR3 is CATSREEEDLQYGHTF. CDR3 coding DNA: TGTGCCACCAGCAGAGAAGAGGAGGACCTTCAATATGGCCACACCTTC.

CDR3: CSARGTGQGGKEKLFF. The CDR3 DNA is TGCAGTGCTAGAGGAACTGGACAGGGGGGAAAAGAAAAACTGTTTTTT. V is TRBV20-1 and J is TRBJ1-4, with 10 positions matching TRBD1. Trimming removed 1 base from V and 8 bases from J; junction bases left unmatched: 10. Germline CDR1 is DFQATT and CDR2 is SNEGSKA (reference sequence). This CDR3 contains 16 residues.

The chain carries TRBV7-3 and TRBJ2-7, with 13 bases aligning to TRBD2. V lost 4 bases, J lost 6 bases, and 3 bases stayed unmatched. The CDR3 spans 14 residues. Germline-derived CDR1 and CDR2 are SGHTA and FQGTGA. The CDR3 coding sequence is TGTGCCAGCAGCTCGGGACTAGCGGGAACCGAGCAGTACTTC. Translation: CASSSGLAGTEQYF.

This clonotype was recorded a few times. The CDR3 DNA reads as TGCGCCAGCAGCTTACCGGGCTCCCCCTACGAGCAGTACTTC. This sequence encodes CASSLPGSPYEQYF. The rearrangement uses TRBV5-1 and TRBJ2-5; the D is unclear. Near its end, the DNA agrees better with TRBJ2-7, so the J call may be wrong. Germline CDR1 is SGHRS and CDR2 is YFSETQ. The length of the CDR3 is 14 residues.